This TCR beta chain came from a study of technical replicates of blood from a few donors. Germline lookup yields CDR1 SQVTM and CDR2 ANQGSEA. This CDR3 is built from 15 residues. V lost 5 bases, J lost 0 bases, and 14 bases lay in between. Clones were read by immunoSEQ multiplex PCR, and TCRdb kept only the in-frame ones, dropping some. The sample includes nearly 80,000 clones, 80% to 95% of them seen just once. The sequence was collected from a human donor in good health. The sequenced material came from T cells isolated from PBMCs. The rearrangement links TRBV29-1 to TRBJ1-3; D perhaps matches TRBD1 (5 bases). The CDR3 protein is CSVPTGHLSGNTIYF. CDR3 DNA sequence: TGCAGCGTTCCCACCGGACACCTCTCTGGAAACACCATATATTTT.